This entry describes one T cell receptor (beta chain). Its cognate antigen is unknown. This sample is part of a study of T cell responses to AZD1222 COVID-19 vaccine. Study-level findings and limits: Regions left unmutated in variants are reportedly the target of nearly half of spike-specific TCRs.

Trimming removed 4 bases from V and 6 bases from J, with 16 bases in between. Germline V gene sequence: CDR1 MNHEY, CDR2 SMNVEV (reference sequence). The CDR3 sequence is 15 residues long. Only in-frame clones appear in the TCRdb table, and some are missing; sequencing was by immunoSEQ multiplex PCR. The data hold 180,000 or so clones, with less than 95% observed a single time. The source is an adult in good health. The chain has TRBV27 and TRBJ1-5; a weak D match, TRBD1 (6 bases). The sequenced sample was peripheral blood, obtained on day 0 of AZD1222 vaccination. For the CDR3, the DNA is TGTGCCAGCAGTTCCGTACAGGGTCAACGTCAGCCCCAGCATTTT. Protein: CASSSVQGQRQPQHF.